The clone carrying this T cell receptor beta chain has a single count. Antigen specificity is unknown. V lost 1 base to trimming and J lost 5 bases, with 14 bases between them. CDR1 SGHTA and CDR2 FQGTGA come from the germline V gene. This CDR3 has 16 residues. The data belong to a study of shared clonotypes between healthy human individuals. In the study overall: A donor's plate count was three for CD4 naive and three for CD4 memory; CD8 naive had two and CD8 memory one. Study-wide results and caveats: Between four donors, naive CD4 clonotypes were shared at a level of around 5.1%.

Replicate PCRs for sorted subsets used approximately 190 ng DNA; this equaled about 30,000 T cell genomes. Under the authors' procedure: For the immunoSEQ data, sequences were junction-only without quality scores, so filtering differed. Repertoires were generated with immunoSEQ multiplex PCR, while TCRdb's copy carries only in-frame clones and drops some. For V, J and clone size, that table is used; D and trimming come from the DNA. The sample includes about 2.4 million clones, 90% to 95% seen only once; the top ten take approximately 0.37%. The sequenced material came from naive CD4+ T cells from PBMCs. The subset here: CD45RA+ positively selected. This TCR came from a man younger than 35 in good health. Some clones in this sample may be carry-over from other donors' samples. The genes are TRBV7-3 and TRBJ2-2; the D gene could be TRBD1 or TRBD2 (5 bases each). This chain's CDR3 is CASSLRGPTTTGELFF. CDR3 bases: TGTGCCAGCAGCTTAAGGGGACCCACAACGACCGGGGAGCTGTTTTTT.